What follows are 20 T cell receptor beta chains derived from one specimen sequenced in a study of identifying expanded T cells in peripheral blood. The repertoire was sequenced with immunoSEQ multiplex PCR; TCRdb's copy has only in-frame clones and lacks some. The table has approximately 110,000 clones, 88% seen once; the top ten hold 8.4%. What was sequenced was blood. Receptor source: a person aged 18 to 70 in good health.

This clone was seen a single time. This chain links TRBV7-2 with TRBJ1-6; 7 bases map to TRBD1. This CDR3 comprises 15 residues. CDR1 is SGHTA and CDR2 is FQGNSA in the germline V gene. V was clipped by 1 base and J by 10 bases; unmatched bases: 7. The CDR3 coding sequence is TGTGCCAGCAGCTTAGGGCCAGGGGGAAACTCACCCCTCCACTTT. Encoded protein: CASSLGPGGNSPLHF.

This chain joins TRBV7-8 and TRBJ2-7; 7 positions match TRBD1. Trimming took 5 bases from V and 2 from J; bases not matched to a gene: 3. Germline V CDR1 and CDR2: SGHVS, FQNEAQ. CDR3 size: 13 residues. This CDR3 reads CASSQGTAYEQYF. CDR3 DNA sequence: TGTGCCAGCAGCCAGGGGACAGCCTACGAGCAGTACTTC.

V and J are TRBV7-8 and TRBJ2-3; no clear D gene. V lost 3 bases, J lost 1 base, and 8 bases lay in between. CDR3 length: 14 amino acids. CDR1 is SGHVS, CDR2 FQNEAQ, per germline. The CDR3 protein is CASSLGLGTDTQYF. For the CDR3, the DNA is TGTGCCAGCAGCTTGGGCCTGGGCACAGATACGCAGTATTTT.

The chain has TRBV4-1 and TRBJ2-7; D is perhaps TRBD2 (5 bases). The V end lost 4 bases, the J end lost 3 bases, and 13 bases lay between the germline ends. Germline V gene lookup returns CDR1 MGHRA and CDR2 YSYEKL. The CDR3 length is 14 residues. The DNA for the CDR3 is TGCGCCAGCAGCCCGGTGACTATCGGCTACGAGCAGTACTTC. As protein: CASSPVTIGYEQYF.

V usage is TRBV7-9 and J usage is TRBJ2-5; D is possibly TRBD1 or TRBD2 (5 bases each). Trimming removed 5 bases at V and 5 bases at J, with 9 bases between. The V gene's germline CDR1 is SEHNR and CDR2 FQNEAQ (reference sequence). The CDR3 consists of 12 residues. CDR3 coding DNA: TGTGCCAGCAGCAGGGACGGGGAGACCCAGTACTTC. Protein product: CASSRDGETQYF.

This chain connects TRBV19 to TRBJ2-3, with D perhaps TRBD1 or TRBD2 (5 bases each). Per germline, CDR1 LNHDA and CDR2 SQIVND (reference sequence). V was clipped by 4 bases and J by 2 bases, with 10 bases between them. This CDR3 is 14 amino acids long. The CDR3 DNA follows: TGTGCCAGTAGTACCCCCGGGGCCACAGATACGCAGTATTTT. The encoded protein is CASSTPGATDTQYF. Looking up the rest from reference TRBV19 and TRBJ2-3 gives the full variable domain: DGGITQSPKYLFRKEGQNVTLSCEQNLNHDAMYWYRQDPGQGLRLIYYSQIVNDFQKGDIAEGYSVSREKKESFPLTVTSAQKNPTAFYLCASSTPGATDTQYFGPGTRLTVL.

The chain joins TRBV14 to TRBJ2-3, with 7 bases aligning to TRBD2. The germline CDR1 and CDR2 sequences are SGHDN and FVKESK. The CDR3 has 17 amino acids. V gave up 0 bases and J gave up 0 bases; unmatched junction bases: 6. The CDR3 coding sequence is TGTGCCAGCAGCCAAGATCTACCGGGGGGAAGCACAGATACGCAGTATTTT. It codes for CASSQDLPGGSTDTQYF.

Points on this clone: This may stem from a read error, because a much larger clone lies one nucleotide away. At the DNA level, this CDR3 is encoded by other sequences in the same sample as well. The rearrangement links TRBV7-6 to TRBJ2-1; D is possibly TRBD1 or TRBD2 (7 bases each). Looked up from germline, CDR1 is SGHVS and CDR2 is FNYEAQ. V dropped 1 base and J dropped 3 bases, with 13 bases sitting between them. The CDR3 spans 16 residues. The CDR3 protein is CASSLGEGAYYNEQFF. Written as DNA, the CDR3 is TGTGCCAGCAGCTTAGGGGAGGGGGCCTACTACAATGAGCAGTTCTTC.

The DNA of the CDR3 is TGTGCCAGCAGTTACCAAGGACAGGGGCAGCCCCAGCATTTT. Translating it yields CASSYQGQGQPQHF. The chain has TRBV6-5 and TRBJ1-5; 9 positions match TRBD1. In germline, CDR1 is MNHEY, CDR2 SVGAGI. V gave up 2 bases and J gave up 7 bases; unmatched junction bases: 3. The CDR3 is 14 residues long.

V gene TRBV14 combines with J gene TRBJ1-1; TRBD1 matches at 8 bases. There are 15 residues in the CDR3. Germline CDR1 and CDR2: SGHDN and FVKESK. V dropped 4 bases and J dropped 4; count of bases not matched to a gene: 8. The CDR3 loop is CASSRLQGGSTEAFF. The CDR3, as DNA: TGTGCCAGCAGCCGACTACAGGGGGGAAGCACTGAAGCTTTCTTT.

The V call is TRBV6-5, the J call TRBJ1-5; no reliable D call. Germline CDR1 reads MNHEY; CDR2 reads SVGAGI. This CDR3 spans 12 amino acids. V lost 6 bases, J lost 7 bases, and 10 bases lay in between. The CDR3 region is CASSLKGQPQHF. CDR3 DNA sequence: TGTGCCAGCAGCTTGAAGGGCCAGCCCCAGCATTTT.

CDR3 nucleotide sequence: TGTGCCAGCAGCTTAGGGCTAGCGGGAGGCAATGAGCAGTTCTTC. The encoded protein is CASSLGLAGGNEQFF. The chain couples TRBV7-3 to TRBJ2-1; TRBD2 matches at 11 bases. Germline V CDR1 and CDR2: SGHTA, FQGTGA. The length of the CDR3 is 15 residues. J gave up 6 bases and V 2 bases, and 3 bases lay outside the gene matches.

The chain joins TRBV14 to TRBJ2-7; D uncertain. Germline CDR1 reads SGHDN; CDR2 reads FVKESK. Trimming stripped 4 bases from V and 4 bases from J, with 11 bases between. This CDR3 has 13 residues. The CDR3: CASSPPGLYEQYF. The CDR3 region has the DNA TGTGCCAGCAGCCCTCCGGGTTTGTACGAGCAGTACTTC.

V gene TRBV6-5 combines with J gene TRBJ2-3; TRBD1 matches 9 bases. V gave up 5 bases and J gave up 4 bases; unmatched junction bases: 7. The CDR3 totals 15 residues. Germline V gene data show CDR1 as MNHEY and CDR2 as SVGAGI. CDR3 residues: CASSRTGETPDTQYF. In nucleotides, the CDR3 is TGTGCCAGCAGTAGGACAGGGGAGACCCCAGATACGCAGTATTTT.

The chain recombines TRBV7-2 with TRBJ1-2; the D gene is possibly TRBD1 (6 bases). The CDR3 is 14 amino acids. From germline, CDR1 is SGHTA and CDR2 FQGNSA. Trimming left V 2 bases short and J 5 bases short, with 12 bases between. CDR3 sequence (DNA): TGTGCCAGCAGCTTATCGGGGGGCGAATATGGCTACACCTTC. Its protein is CASSLSGGEYGYTF.

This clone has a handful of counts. In DNA form, the CDR3 reads TGTGCCAGCAGCCATACAGGGTACGAGCAGTACTTC. Its protein is CASSHTGYEQYF. The chain is built from TRBV4-2 and TRBJ2-7, with D perhaps TRBD1 (6 bases). This CDR3 region has 12 residues. The V end lost 3 bases, the J end lost 4 bases, and 7 bases lay between the germline ends. Germline V gene data show CDR1 as LGHNA and CDR2 as YNFKEQ.

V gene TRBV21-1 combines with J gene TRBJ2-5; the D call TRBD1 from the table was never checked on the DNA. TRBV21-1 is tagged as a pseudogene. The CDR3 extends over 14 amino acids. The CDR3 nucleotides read TGTGCCAGCAGCGCGACAGGGGGGGATGAGACCCAGTACTTC. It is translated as CASSATGGDETQYF.

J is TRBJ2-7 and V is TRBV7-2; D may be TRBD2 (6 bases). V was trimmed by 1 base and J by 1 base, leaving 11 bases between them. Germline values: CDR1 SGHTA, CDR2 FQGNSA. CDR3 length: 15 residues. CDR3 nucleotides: TGTGCCAGCAGCTTAGGGGCAGGGAGGTCCTACGAGCAGTACTTC. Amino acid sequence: CASSLGAGRSYEQYF.

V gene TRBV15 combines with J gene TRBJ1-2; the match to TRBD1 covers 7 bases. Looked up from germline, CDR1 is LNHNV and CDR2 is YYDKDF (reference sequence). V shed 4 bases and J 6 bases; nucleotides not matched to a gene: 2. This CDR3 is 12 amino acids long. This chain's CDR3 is CATSTDRDGYTF. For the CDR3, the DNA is TGTGCCACCAGCACCGACAGGGATGGCTACACCTTC.

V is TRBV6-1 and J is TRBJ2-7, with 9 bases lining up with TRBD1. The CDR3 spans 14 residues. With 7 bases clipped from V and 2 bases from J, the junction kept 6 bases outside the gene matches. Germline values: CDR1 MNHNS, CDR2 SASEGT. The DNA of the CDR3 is TGTGCCAGCAAAATGGGACAGGGTACCTACGAGCAGTACTTC. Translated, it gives CASKMGQGTYEQYF.